The text below deals with one T cell receptor (beta chain). The germline V and J ends were trimmed by 8 bases and 6 bases, with 17 bases remaining between them. Germline lookup yields CDR1 SGHTA and CDR2 FQGTGA. This CDR3 is built from 15 residues. Participants, roughly 18 to 90 years old, spanned about two dozen US areas. This entry is derived from a study of blood T cell repertoires in COVID-19. Study as a whole: Samples of COVID-19 (acute and convalescent) were obtained from the United States, Italy and Spain. PBMCs, B-cell-depleted T cells, or T cells were the source of the cDNA or gDNA that made up the material.

Original handling: Reference gene primer amplification yielded estimated nucleated cell counts. TCRdb's table, derived via immunoSEQ multiplex PCR, lists solely in-frame clones and lacks some. The V and J calls and clone size come from that table; D and trimming were worked out from the DNA. The sample comprises 160,000 or so clones, approximately 84% of which are singletons, and 1% to 1.5% rests with the top ten. The chain recombines TRBV7-3 with TRBJ1-6; D is unresolved. The sequence was obtained from a human donor with acute COVID-19. The donor label of this sample is uncertain. The sample comprised PBMCs or T cells enriched from blood (not recorded which). In nucleotides, the CDR3 is TGTGCCAGCCAAGAAGACCCGACTTCTAATTCACCCCTCCACTTT. This translates into CASQEDPTSNSPLHF.